The clone carrying this T cell receptor beta chain was counted a few times. Its matching antigen is unknown. Synthesis of TCR cDNA relied on 5'RACE template switching, which attached a universal primer site and UMIs. Each CDR3 protein gets one entry after TCRdb re-called the 5' RACE reads with MiXCR. The sample includes a few hundred thousand distinct CDR3 sequences, over 10% of them seen just once. The data were taken from a study of T cells after yellow fever vaccination. The overall study: Each low-cell-number fraction was prepared by means of SMART-Seq v4 Ultra Low Input.

CDR1 is SGHRS, CDR2 YFSETQ, per germline. The CDR3 covers 15 residues. The germline V and J ends were trimmed by 0 bases and 5 bases, with 14 bases remaining between them. General study points: In post-booster samples, most primary-vaccination clones reappeared (approximately 95% CD4, 75% to 90% CD8).

The sample consisted of CD4+ T cells sorted from PBMCs, taken 45 days after the yellow fever booster vaccination. The chain carries TRBV5-1 and TRBJ1-1; TRBD1 is a possible D gene (6 bases). The source of this sequence is a man aged 30-40 years who received the YFV17D yellow fever vaccine. The CDR3 DNA follows: TGCGCCAGCAGCTTGGAGCCGACAGGAAGGACTGAAGCTTTCTTT. As protein: CASSLEPTGRTEAFF.